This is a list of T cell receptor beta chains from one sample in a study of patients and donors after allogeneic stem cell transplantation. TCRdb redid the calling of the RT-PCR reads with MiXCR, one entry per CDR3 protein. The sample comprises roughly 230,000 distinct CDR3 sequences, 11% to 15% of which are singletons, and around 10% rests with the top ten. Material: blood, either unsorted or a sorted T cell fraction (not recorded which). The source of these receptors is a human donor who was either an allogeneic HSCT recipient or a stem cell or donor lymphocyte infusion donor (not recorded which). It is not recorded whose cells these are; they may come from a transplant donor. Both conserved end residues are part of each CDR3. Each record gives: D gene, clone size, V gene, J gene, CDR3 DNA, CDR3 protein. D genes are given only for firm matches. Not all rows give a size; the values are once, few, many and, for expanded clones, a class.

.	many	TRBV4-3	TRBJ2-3	TGCGCCAGCAGCTATAGACTTTCGGATACGCAGTATTTT	CASSYRLSDTQYF
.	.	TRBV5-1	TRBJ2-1	TGCGCCAGCAGCTTAGGGACCTACTACAATGAGCAGTTCTTC	CASSLGTYYNEQFF
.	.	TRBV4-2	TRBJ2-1	TGTGCCAGCAGCCAAGAAGGCGACCACAACAATGAGCAGTTCTTC	CASSQEGDHNNEQFF
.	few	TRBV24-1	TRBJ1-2	TGTGCCACCAGTGAGGGGGATGGTGGCTACACCTTC	CATSEGDGGYTF
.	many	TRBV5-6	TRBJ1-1	TGTGCCAGCAGCTTGGTGGGGGCGCACACTGAAGCTTTCTTT	CASSLVGAHTEAFF
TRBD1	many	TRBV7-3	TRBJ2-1	TGTGCCAGCAGCAAACAGACAGGGAGCTCCTACAATGAGCAGTTCTTC	CASSKQTGSSYNEQFF
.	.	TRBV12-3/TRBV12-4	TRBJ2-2	TGTGCCAGCAGTAGCTTCGGACAGTGGGATAACACCGGGGAGCTGTTTTTT	CASSSFGQWDNTGELFF
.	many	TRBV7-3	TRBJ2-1	TGTGCCAGCAGCTTAGGGTATCATGAGCAGTTCTTC	CASSLGYHEQFF
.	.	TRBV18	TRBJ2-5	TGTGCCAGCTCACCGTCCACGGGGGTGCAAGAGACCCAGTACTTC	CASSPSTGVQETQYF
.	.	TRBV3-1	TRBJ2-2	TGTGCCAGCAGCCGCACAACAACGAACACCGGGGAGCTGTTTTTT	CASSRTTTNTGELFF
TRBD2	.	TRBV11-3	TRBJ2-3	TGTGCCAGCAGCTTAGGCGGGGGGGCCGGATCAGATACGCAGTATTTT	CASSLGGGAGSDTQYF
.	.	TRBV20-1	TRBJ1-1	TGCAGTGCTAGAGCATCGGCGGGGGGTCCTACTGAAGCTTTCTTT	CSARASAGGPTEAFF
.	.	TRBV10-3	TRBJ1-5	TGTGCCATCAGTGAGTCGGCAGGCAATAGCAATCAGCCCCAGCATTTT	CAISESAGNSNQPQHF
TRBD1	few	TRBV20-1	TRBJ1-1	TGCAGTGCGAGCACACAGGGGCTTGGTACTGAAGCTTTCTTT	CSASTQGLGTEAFF
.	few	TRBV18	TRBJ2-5	TGTGCCAGCTCACCACCGGGGACGGATCAAGAGACCCAGTACTTC	CASSPPGTDQETQYF
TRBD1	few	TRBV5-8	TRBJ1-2	TGTGCCAGCAGCTTGGCCGGGACAGGGAACTATGGCTACACCTTC	CASSLAGTGNYGYTF
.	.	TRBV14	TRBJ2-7	TGTGCCAGCAGCCAAGATGAACCCTACGAGCAGTACTTC	CASSQDEPYEQYF
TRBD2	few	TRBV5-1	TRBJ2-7	TGCGCCAGCAGCGTTGAAGGCGGGAGCTCCTACGAGCAGTACTTC	CASSVEGGSSYEQYF
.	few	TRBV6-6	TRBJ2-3	TGTGCCAGCAGTTACTCCAGACGAGATACGCAGTATTTT	CASSYSRRDTQYF
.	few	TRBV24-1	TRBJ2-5	TGTGCCACCAGTGATCCCCTCCAGACCCAGTACTTC	CATSDPLQTQYF
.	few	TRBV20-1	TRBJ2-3	TGCAGTGCTAGAGATTGGCGCGGATCTAGCACAGATACGCAGTATTTT	CSARDWRGSSTDTQYF
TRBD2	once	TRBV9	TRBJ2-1	TGTGCCAGCAGCGCACCCGATAGCGGGAGAGATACTAATGAGCAGTTCTTC	CASSAPDSGRDTNEQFF
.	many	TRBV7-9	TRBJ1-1	TGTGCCAGCAGCTTATTAGGGGGTGACACTGAAGCTTTCTTT	CASSLLGGDTEAFF
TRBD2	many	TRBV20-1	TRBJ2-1	TGCAGTGCTAGAGCTAGCGGGCTCTACAATGAGCAGTTCTTC	CSARASGLYNEQFF
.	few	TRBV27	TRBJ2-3	TGTGCCAGCACCTTCCTCGGGACGTTATATGCAGATACGCAGTATTTT	CASTFLGTLYADTQYF
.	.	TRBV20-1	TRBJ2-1	TGCAGTGCTAGGCCCATGGGGGTACGCGGCAATGAGCAGTTCTTC	CSARPMGVRGNEQFF
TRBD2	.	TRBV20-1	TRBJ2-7	TGCAGTGCTAGAGGCGGGGGAACTGTTTTCTACGAGCAGTACTTC	CSARGGGTVFYEQYF
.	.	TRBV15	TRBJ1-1	TGTGCCACCACGGGAGAGAACACTGAAGCTTTCTTT	CATTGENTEAFF
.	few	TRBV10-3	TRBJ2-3	TGTGCCATCAGTGAGTCCCTCCCGGGAGTAACAGATACGCAGTATTTT	CAISESLPGVTDTQYF
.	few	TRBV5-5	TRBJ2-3	TGTGCCAGCAGCCCGGGACATAGCTCCACAGATACGCAGTATTTT	CASSPGHSSTDTQYF
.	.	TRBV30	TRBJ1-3	TGTGCCTGGAGAAATCGAAACACCATATATTTT	CAWRNRNTIYF
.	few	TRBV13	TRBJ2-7	TGTGCCAGCAGCTTCAGGAAGGGGGAGCAGTACTTC	CASSFRKGEQYF
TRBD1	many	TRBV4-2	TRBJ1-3	TGTGCCAGCAGCCCCGGACAGGGGTTTTCCTCTGGAAACACCATATATTTT	CASSPGQGFSSGNTIYF
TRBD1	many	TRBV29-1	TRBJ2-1	TGCAGCGTCGGGACAGGGGGCTACAATGAGCAGTTCTTC	CSVGTGGYNEQFF
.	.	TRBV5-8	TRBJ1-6	TGTGCCAGCAGCTGGGCGTTCAGCTCCTATAATTCACCCCTCCACTTT	CASSWAFSSYNSPLHF
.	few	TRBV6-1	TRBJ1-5	TGTGCCAGCAACGCGGGGGGGATTGGTCAGCCCCAGCATTTT	CASNAGGIGQPQHF
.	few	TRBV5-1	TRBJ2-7	TGCGCCAGCAGCTTGGGGCAGGGCCTCTACGAGCAGTACTTC	CASSLGQGLYEQYF
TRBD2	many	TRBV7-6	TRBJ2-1	TGTGCCAGCAGCTTAGGCGGACTAGCCGCCTACAATGAGCAGTTCTTC	CASSLGGLAAYNEQFF
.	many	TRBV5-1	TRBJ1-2	TGCGCCAGCAGCCCCCAAACAGGGTCTCAGCGGGGCTACACCTTC	CASSPQTGSQRGYTF
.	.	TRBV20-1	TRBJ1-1	TGCAGTGCTCAACAGGGATCTGGCTTGTTGAGCACTGAAGCTTTCTTT	CSAQQGSGLLSTEAFF